Below, 23 T cell receptor beta chains from the same sample are listed, as sequenced in a study of blood T cell repertoires in COVID-19. The repertoire was sequenced with immunoSEQ multiplex PCR; TCRdb's copy has only in-frame clones and lacks some. Of roughly 60,000 clones in the sample, just under 80% were seen once. Source material: peripheral blood. These receptors came from a human donor in a cohort sampled during active COVID-19.

The rearrangement uses TRBV11-2 and TRBJ1-2; TRBD1 aligns across 8 bases. In germline, CDR1 is SGHAT, CDR2 FQNNGV. CDR3 length: 14 amino acids. V was clipped by 1 base and J by 5 bases; unmatched bases: 3. The CDR3 reads CASSLVDRGYGYTF. The CDR3 DNA reads TGTGCCAGCAGCTTAGTCGACAGGGGATATGGCTACACCTTC.

The genes are TRBV18 and TRBJ1-1; 7 nucleotides match TRBD1. The germline V gene has CDR1 KGHSH and CDR2 LQKENI. With V trimmed by 2 bases and J by 1 base, 1 base remained unmatched. CDR3 length: 14 residues. CDR3 loop: CASSPGTANTEAFF. The DNA of the CDR3 is TGTGCCAGCTCACCAGGGACAGCGAACACTGAAGCTTTCTTT.

This clone was counted only a few times. The junction departs from the called germline gene at one end, perhaps through a read error. This chain links TRBV11-3 with TRBJ2-7, with D tentatively TRBD1 (6 bases). This CDR3 region has 12 residues. Looked up from germline, CDR1 is SGHNT and CDR2 is YENEEA. CDR3 residues: CASSLDGKNRDF. The CDR3 DNA follows: TGTGCCAGCAGCTTAGACGGGAAAAACAGGGACTTC.

The V gene is TRBV9, the J gene TRBJ2-3; D possibly corresponds to TRBD2 (6 bases). V dropped 0 bases and J dropped 2 bases, with 13 bases sitting between them. Germline CDR1 and CDR2: SGDLS and YYNGEE. CDR3 length: 16 residues. CDR3: CASSVGRGGNTDTQYF. The CDR3, as DNA: TGTGCCAGCAGCGTAGGGCGGGGCGGAAACACAGATACGCAGTATTTT.

This chain links TRBV5-1 with TRBJ2-3; tentatively, D is TRBD1 (5 bases). Germline V lookup: CDR1 SGHRS, CDR2 YFSETQ. The CDR3 consists of 14 residues. V was cut by 0 bases and J by 2 bases, with 7 bases left in between. CDR3: CASSLEGHTDTQYF. Written as DNA, the CDR3 is TGCGCCAGCAGCTTGGAGGGGCACACAGATACGCAGTATTTT.

The chain links TRBV20-1 to TRBJ2-7; 8 nucleotides agree with TRBD2. The CDR3 covers 13 residues. CDR1 and CDR2 from the germline V gene are DFQATT and SNEGSKA (reference sequence). J gave up 5 bases and V 3 bases, and 6 bases lay outside the gene matches. The CDR3 DNA reads as TGCAGTGCTAGTCCGGGGGGGCTACACGAGCAGTACTTC. Its translation is CSASPGGLHEQYF.

This chain uses TRBV5-5 with TRBJ2-5; possibly TRBD1 for D (6 bases). Trimming took 2 bases from V and 5 from J, leaving 13 bases between them. Germline V CDR1 and CDR2: SGHKS, YYEKEE (reference sequence). This CDR3 comprises 14 residues. As DNA, the CDR3 is TGTGCCAGCAGCTTTGGGACATTCAGGGAGACCCAGTACTTC. The encoded protein is CASSFGTFRETQYF. Based on the CDR3 plus reference TRBV5-5 and TRBJ2-5, the full variable domain is DAGVTQSPTHLIKTRGQQVTLRCSPISGHKSVSWYQQVLGQGPQFIFQYYEKEERGRGNFPDRFSARQFPNYSSELNVNALLLGDSALYLCASSFGTFRETQYFGPGTRLLVL.

The J gene is TRBJ2-7, the V gene TRBV7-2, with TRBD2 as a possible D gene (6 bases). CDR1 is SGHTA, CDR2 FQGNSA, per germline. The CDR3 consists of 14 residues. V was trimmed by 5 bases and J by 5 bases, leaving 16 bases between them. CDR3 coding DNA: TGTGCCAGCAGCCTGGGACTTAGCAAGAACGAGCAGTACTTC. Translated: CASSLGLSKNEQYF. Variable domain in full (rest from reference TRBV7-2 and TRBJ2-7): GAGVSQSPSNKVTEKGKDVELRCDPISGHTALYWYRQSLGQGLEFLIYFQGNSAPDKSGLPSDRFSAERTGGSVSTLTIQRTQQEDSAVYLCASSLGLSKNEQYFGPGTRLTVT.

The CDR3 nucleotides read TGCGCCAGCAGCCTCGTAGTGAGCAATCAGCCCCAGCATTTT. Its translation: CASSLVVSNQPQHF. The chain uses TRBV4-1 and TRBJ1-5; D call uncertain. Germline V CDR1 and CDR2: MGHRA, YSYEKL. V gave up 4 bases and J gave up 1 base, with 8 bases separating them. The CDR3 is 14 residues long.

The CDR3 region has the DNA TGCGCCAGCAGCGTGACTAGGGAAGGACGAACGCAGTATTTT. This encodes CASSVTREGRTQYF. This chain connects TRBV5-1 to TRBJ2-3; D possibly corresponds to TRBD2 (6 bases). Germline-derived CDR1 and CDR2 are SGHRS and YFSETQ. The germline V and J ends were trimmed by 4 bases and 9 bases, with 18 bases remaining between them. The CDR3 is 14 amino acids. Drawing the rest from reference TRBV5-1 and TRBJ2-3, the complete variable domain is KAGVTQTPRYLIKTRGQQVTLSCSPISGHRSVSWYQQTPGQGLQFLFEYFSETQRNKGNFPGRFSGRQFSNSRSEMNVSTLELGDSALYLCASSVTREGRTQYFGPGTRLTVL.

CDR3 in amino acids: CASSELGHHEQYF. Written as DNA, the CDR3 is TGTGCCAGCAGTGAACTGGGACACCACGAGCAGTACTTC. V usage is TRBV2 and J usage is TRBJ2-7; tentative D call: TRBD1 (6 bases). The CDR3 loop spans 13 amino acids. Trimming shortened V by 2 bases and J by 5 bases, and 10 bases separated the two germline ends. CDR1 is SNHLY, CDR2 FYNNEI, per germline.

The chain combines TRBV7-3 with TRBJ2-1; TRBD2 aligns across 9 bases. With V trimmed by 1 base and J by 6 bases, 4 bases remained unmatched. The CDR3 loop spans 15 amino acids. Germline lookup yields CDR1 SGHTA and CDR2 FQGTGA. The CDR3 sequence: CASSLKAGGTNEQFF. CDR3 DNA: TGTGCCAGCAGCTTAAAAGCGGGAGGCACCAATGAGCAGTTCTTC.

This clone appeared once. This sequence joins TRBV11-2 and TRBJ2-7; 10 positions match TRBD1. Unmatched junction bases numbered 7, after V lost 9 bases and J lost 5 bases. The CDR3 covers 13 residues. Germline V lookup: CDR1 SGHAT, CDR2 FQNNGV. In DNA, the CDR3 is TGTGCCAGTAGGACAGGGGGTGGTCACGAGCAGTACTTC. Its protein product is CASRTGGGHEQYF. Based on the CDR3 plus reference TRBV11-2 and TRBJ2-7, the full variable domain is EAGVAQSPRYKIIEKRQSVAFWCNPISGHATLYWYQQILGQGPKLLIQFQNNGVVDDSQLPKDRFSAERLKGVDSTLKIQPAKLEDSAVYLCASRTGGGHEQYFGPGTRLTVT.

The V call is TRBV11-2, the J call TRBJ2-1; TRBD2 aligns across 10 bases. The CDR3 spans 14 residues. J was trimmed by 15 bases and V by 0 bases; bases with no gene match: 8. Germline values: CDR1 SGHAT, CDR2 FQNNGV. This chain's CDR3 is CASSLEPSGRAGFF. The CDR3, as DNA: TGTGCCAGCAGCTTAGAGCCCAGCGGGAGGGCCGGGTTCTTC. The full variable domain, completed using reference TRBV11-2 and TRBJ2-1, is EAGVAQSPRYKIIEKRQSVAFWCNPISGHATLYWYQQILGQGPKLLIQFQNNGVVDDSQLPKDRFSAERLKGVDSTLKIQPAKLEDSAVYLCASSLEPSGRAGFFGPGTRLTVL.

The gene calls are TRBV1 and TRBJ2-5; the table's D call of TRBD2 was not tested on the DNA. TRBV1 is shown as a pseudogene. CDR3 length: 14 residues. The CDR3 loop reads CTSSPVRGTETQYF. CDR3 sequence (DNA): TGCACCAGCAGCCCCGTCCGGGGGACAGAGACCCAGTACTTC.

The chain uses TRBV19 and TRBJ1-5; TRBD1 matches 8 bases. The CDR3 consists of 15 residues. J gave up 9 bases and V 5 bases, and 12 bases lay outside the gene matches. Germline V lookup: CDR1 LNHDA, CDR2 SQIVND (reference sequence). CDR3 bases: TGTGCCAGTAGTTTCTCCACAGGGGGGATGCGGCCCCAGCATTTT. Encoded protein: CASSFSTGGMRPQHF.

This clone was observed once. The rearrangement links TRBV7-9 to TRBJ2-3, with D unresolved. The CDR3 runs 14 residues. Trimming took 6 bases from V and 2 from J, leaving 12 bases between them. Per the germline V gene, CDR1 is SEHNR and CDR2 is FQNEAQ (reference sequence). The CDR3 DNA sequence: TGTGCCAGCAGTCTATCAGGTTACACAGATACGCAGTATTTT. The encoded protein is CASSLSGYTDTQYF.

This chain connects TRBV28 to TRBJ2-7; maybe TRBD2 (6 bases). The germline gives CDR1 MDHEN, CDR2 SYDVKM. Trimming cost V 2 bases and J 2 bases, with 10 bases left between them. The CDR3 runs 14 residues. The CDR3 DNA follows: TGTGCCAGCAGTTTAGCGGGGACCGCCTACGAGCAGTACTTC. Translation: CASSLAGTAYEQYF.

This rearrangement joins TRBV28 to TRBJ1-1, with a tentative D call TRBD1 (5 bases). V was clipped by 6 bases and J by 4 bases, with 21 bases between them. This CDR3 has 16 residues. Germline V gene data show CDR1 as MDHEN and CDR2 as SYDVKM. The DNA for the CDR3 is TGTGCCAGCAGGGGTGGTGGGCCTCGGGGGAGCACTGAAGCTTTCTTT. Amino acid sequence: CASRGGGPRGSTEAFF.

The rearrangement joins TRBV28 to TRBJ1-5, with TRBD1 identical over 7 bases. Looked up from germline, CDR1 is MDHEN and CDR2 is SYDVKM. The CDR3 spans 15 residues. The V and J ends lost 5 bases and 4 bases, in that order; junction bases with no gene match: 8. CDR3 residues: CASSMGQLGNQPQHF. Here the CDR3 DNA reads TGTGCCAGCAGTATGGGACAGCTTGGGAATCAGCCCCAGCATTTT.

CDR3 region: CASKDSYSNQPQHF. The CDR3 DNA reads TGTGCCAGCAAGGACAGCTATAGCAATCAGCCCCAGCATTTT. This chain uses TRBV28 with TRBJ1-5, with D perhaps matching TRBD1 (6 bases). Germline-derived CDR1 and CDR2 are MDHEN and SYDVKM. The length of the CDR3 is 14 residues. Trimming removed 7 bases at V and 0 bases at J, with 10 bases between.

This chain connects TRBV2 to TRBJ2-3, with 7 bases identical to TRBD1. This CDR3 region has 13 residues. The germline V gene has CDR1 SNHLY and CDR2 FYNNEI. V was clipped by 4 bases and J by 11 bases; unmatched bases: 9. The CDR3 here is CASSAYQGVGQYF. The CDR3 DNA sequence: TGTGCCAGCAGTGCCTATCAGGGGGTAGGGCAGTATTTT.

This chain connects TRBV28 to TRBJ2-7; TRBD2 matches at 9 bases. Germline V gene data show CDR1 as MDHEN and CDR2 as SYDVKM. V was pared by 7 bases and J by 0 bases, with 7 bases of the junction left unmatched. The CDR3 covers 15 residues. DNA for the CDR3: TGTGCCAGCACTCTGAGCGGGGGGTCCTCCTACGAGCAGTACTTC. Its translation is CASTLSGGSSYEQYF.